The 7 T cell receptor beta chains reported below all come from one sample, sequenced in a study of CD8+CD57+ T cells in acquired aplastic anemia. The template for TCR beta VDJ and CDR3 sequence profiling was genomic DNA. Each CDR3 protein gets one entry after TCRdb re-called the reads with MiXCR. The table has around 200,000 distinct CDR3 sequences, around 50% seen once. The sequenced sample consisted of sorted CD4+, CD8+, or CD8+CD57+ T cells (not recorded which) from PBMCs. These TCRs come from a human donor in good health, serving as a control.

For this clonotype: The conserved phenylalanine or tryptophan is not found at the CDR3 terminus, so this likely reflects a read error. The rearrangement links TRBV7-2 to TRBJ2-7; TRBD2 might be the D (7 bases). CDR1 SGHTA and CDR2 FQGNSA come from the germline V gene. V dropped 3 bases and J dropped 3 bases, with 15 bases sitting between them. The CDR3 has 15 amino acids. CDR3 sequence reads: CASSLDSGVLYEQYS. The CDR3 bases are TGTGCCAGCAGCTTGGACAGCGGGGTGCTCTACGAGCAGTACTCC.

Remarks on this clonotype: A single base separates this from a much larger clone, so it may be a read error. The CDR3 coding sequence is TGCGCCAGCAGCTTGGTTAGACAGGGGCGCGCAGATACGCAGTATTTT. Its translation is CASSLVRQGRADTQYF. This sequence joins TRBV5-1 and TRBJ2-3; 8 bases match TRBD1. The trim removed 0 bases at V and 4 bases at J, leaving 7 bases unmatched. The CDR3 extends over 16 amino acids. Germline V gene sequence: CDR1 SGHRS, CDR2 YFSETQ.

This CDR3 is CASSVTGGDYGYTF. DNA of the CDR3: TGTGCCAGCAGTGTGACAGGGGGCGACTATGGCTACACCTTC. The V call is TRBV12-3 or TRBV12-4, the J call TRBJ1-2; 10 positions match TRBD1. Unmatched junction bases numbered 3, after V lost 5 bases and J lost 3 bases. The CDR3 is 14 amino acids.

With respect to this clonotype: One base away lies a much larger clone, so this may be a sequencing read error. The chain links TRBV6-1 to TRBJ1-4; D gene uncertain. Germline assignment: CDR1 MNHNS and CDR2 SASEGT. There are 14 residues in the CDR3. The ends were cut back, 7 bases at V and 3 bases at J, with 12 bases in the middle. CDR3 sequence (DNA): TGTGCCAGCATAGGAGTGGCATCTAATGAAAAACTGTTTTTT. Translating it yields CASIGVASNEKLFF.

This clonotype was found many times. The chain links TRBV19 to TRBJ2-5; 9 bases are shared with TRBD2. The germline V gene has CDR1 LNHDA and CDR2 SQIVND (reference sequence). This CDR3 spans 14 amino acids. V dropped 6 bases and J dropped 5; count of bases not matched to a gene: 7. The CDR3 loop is CASSKRTSGETQYF. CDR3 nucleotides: TGTGCCAGTAGCAAACGTACTAGCGGGGAGACCCAGTACTTC.

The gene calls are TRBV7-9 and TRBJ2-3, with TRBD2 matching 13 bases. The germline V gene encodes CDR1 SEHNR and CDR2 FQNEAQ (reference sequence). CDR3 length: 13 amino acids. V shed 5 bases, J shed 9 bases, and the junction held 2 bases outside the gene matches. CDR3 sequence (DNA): TGTGCCAGCAGCCCGGGACTAGCGGGGACGCAGTATTTT. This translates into CASSPGLAGTQYF. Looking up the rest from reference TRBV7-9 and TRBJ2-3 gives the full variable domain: DTGVSQNPRHKITKRGQNVTFRCDPISEHNRLYWYRQTLGQGPEFLTYFQNEAQLEKSRLLSDRFSAERPKGSFSTLEIQRTEQGDSAMYLCASSPGLAGTQYFGPGTRLTVL.

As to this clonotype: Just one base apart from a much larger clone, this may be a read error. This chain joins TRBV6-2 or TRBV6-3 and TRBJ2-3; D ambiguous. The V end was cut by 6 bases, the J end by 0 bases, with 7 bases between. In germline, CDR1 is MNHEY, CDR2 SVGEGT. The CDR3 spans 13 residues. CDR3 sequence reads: CASRVRSTDTQYF. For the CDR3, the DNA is TGTGCCAGCAGGGTTCGCAGCACAGATACGCAGTATTTT.